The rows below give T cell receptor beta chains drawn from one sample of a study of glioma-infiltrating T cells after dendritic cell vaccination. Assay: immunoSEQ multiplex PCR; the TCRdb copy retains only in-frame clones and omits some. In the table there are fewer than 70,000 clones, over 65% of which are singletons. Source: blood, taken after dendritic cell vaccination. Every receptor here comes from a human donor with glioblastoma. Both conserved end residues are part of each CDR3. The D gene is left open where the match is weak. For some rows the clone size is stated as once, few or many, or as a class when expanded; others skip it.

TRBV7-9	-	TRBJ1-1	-	TGTGCCAGCAGCTTATGGACAGATAACACTGAAGCTTTCTTT	CASSLWTDNTEAFF
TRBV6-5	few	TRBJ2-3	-	TGTGCCAGCTCAGGCGGCACAGATACGCAGTATTTT	CASSGGTDTQYF
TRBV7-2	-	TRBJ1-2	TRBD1	TGTGCCAGCAGCTATACGATCCCGGGACAGGGCAACTATGGCTACACCTTC	CASSYTIPGQGNYGYTF
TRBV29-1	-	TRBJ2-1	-	TGCAGCGTTGTAACTTCGGAGCAGTTCTTC	CSVVTSEQFF
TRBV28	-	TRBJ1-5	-	TGTGCCAGCAGTTTATCGGTAGGGCGGGGAAATCAGCCCCAGCATTTT	CASSLSVGRGNQPQHF
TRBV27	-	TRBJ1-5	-	TGTGCCAGCAGTTCAGGGATTGATCAGCCCCAGCATTTT	CASSSGIDQPQHF
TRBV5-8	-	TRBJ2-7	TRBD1	TGTGCCAGCAGTCTGGACAGGTCAGCCTACGAGCAGTACTTC	CASSLDRSAYEQYF
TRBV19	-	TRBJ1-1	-	TGTGCCAGTAGTCTTAACAGAGAAGTGACTGAAGCTTTCTTT	CASSLNREVTEAFF
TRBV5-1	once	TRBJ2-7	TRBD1	TGCGCCAGCAGCCTGAACGTCGGGACAGGCATCTACGAGCAGTACTTC	CASSLNVGTGIYEQYF
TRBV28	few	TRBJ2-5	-	TGTGCCAGCAGTTACGCGGTTGGGACCCAGTACTTC	CASSYAVGTQYF
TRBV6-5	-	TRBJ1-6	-	TGTGCCAGCACTGGAGGTTTTAATTCACCCCTCCACTTT	CASTGGFNSPLHF
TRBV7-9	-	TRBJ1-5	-	TGTGCCAGCAGCTGGGAGGGCAATCAGCCCCAGCATTTT	CASSWEGNQPQHF
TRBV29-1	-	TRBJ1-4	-	TGCAGCGTTCCCGGGAGTCGGGGCGAAAAACTGTTTTTT	CSVPGSRGEKLFF
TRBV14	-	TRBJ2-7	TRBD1	TGTGCCAGCAGCCTGAGGACAGGGGCCTACGAGCAGTACTTC	CASSLRTGAYEQYF
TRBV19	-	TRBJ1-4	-	TGTGCCAGTATCCAAAGGACAGCAACAACTAATGAAAAACTGTTTTTT	CASIQRTATTNEKLFF
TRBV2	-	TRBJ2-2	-	TGTGCCAGCCGGGTTGGGGAGACCGGGGAGCTGTTTTTT	CASRVGETGELFF
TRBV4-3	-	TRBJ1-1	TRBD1	TGCGCCAGCAGCCATGACAGGGGTGGGACTGAAGCTTTCTTT	CASSHDRGGTEAFF
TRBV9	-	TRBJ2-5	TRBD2	TGTGCCAGCAGCGCAGGACTAGCGGGGGGGAAAGAGACCCAGTACTTC	CASSAGLAGGKETQYF
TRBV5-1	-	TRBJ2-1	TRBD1	TGCGCCAGCAGCTTAACAGGGGGTCCTTCTATGAATGAGCAGTTCTTC	CASSLTGGPSMNEQFF
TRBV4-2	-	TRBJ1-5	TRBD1	TGTGCCAGCAGCCAAACCGGGACAGGGGCCAATCAGCCCCAGCATTTT	CASSQTGTGANQPQHF
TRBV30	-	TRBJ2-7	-	TGTGCCTGGAGTTTAGGGGCAGGGGTTAACGAGCAGTACTTC	CAWSLGAGVNEQYF
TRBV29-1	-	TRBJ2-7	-	TGCAGCGTTGTGGCGACAGTCCGCGGCGAGCAGTACTTC	CSVVATVRGEQYF
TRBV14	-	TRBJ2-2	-	TGTGCCAGCAGACAGGGTATAAACACCGGGGAGCTGTTTTTT	CASRQGINTGELFF
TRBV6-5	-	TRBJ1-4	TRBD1	TGTGCCAGCAGTTGGGGACAGGGCCCGGATGAAAAACTGTTTTTT	CASSWGQGPDEKLFF
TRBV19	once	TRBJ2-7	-	TGTGCCAGTAGTATTACAGGGATGGGGTCCTACGAGCAGTACTTC	CASSITGMGSYEQYF
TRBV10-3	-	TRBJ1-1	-	TGTGCCCAGGGTATGAACACTGAAGCTTTCTTT	CAQGMNTEAFF
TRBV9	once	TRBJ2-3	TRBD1	TGTGCCAGCAGCCAACAGGGGAATACGCAGTATTTT	CASSQQGNTQYF
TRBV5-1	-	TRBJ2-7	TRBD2	TGCGCCAGCAGCTTGATAGGCGGGGGGGGCCGATACGAGCAGTACTTC	CASSLIGGGGRYEQYF
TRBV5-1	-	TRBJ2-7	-	TGCGCCAGCAGCTTGTCCAGGGGTGGCCACGAGCAGTACTTC	CASSLSRGGHEQYF
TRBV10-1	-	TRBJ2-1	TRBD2	TGCGCCAGCAGTGCCAACTCCGGGACTAGCGGGGAGGGGTACAATGAGCAGTTCTTC	CASSANSGTSGEGYNEQFF
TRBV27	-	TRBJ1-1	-	TGTGCCAGCAGTCCAGGGATTTCGAACACTGAAGCTTTCTTT	CASSPGISNTEAFF
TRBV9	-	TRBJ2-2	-	TGTGCCAGCAGCGTAGCGTCCCCCGGGGAGCTGTTTTTT	CASSVASPGELFF
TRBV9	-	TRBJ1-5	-	TGTGCCAGCAGTAACGGGATCTATGGCAATCAGCCCCAGCATTTT	CASSNGIYGNQPQHF
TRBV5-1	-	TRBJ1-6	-	TGCGCCAGCAGCTTGGCAGGGTCCCTCTATAATTCACCCCTCCACTTT	CASSLAGSLYNSPLHF
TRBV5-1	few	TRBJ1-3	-	TGCGCCAGCAGTAAAATCCAGGGCACCTCTGGAAACACCATATATTTT	CASSKIQGTSGNTIYF
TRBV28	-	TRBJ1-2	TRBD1	TGTGCCAGCAGTCGGCGCCCCCGGGACAGGGGGACCTATGGCTACACCTTC	CASSRRPRDRGTYGYTF
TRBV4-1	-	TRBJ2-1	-	TGCGCCAGCAGTCACAGGGACGCTGCTCGAAGTGAGCAGTTCTTC	CASSHRDAARSEQFF
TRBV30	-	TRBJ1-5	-	TGTGCCTGGAGTGACGGTTCCAATCAGCCCCAGCATTTT	CAWSDGSNQPQHF
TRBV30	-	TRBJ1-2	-	TGTGCCTGGAGTCTCAGGGCCCATTTGAGAGGCTACACCTTC	CAWSLRAHLRGYTF
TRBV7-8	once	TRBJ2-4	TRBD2	TGTGCCAGCAGCTTAGGAAGCGGGGTGGGCAAAAACATTCAGTACTTC	CASSLGSGVGKNIQYF
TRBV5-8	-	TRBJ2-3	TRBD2	TGTGCCAGCAGCGGGACTAGCGGGGGGTTCGACACAGATACGCAGTATTTT	CASSGTSGGFDTDTQYF
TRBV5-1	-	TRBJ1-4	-	TGCGCCAGCAGCTACGGACAGTTTGGGGAAAAACTGTTTTTT	CASSYGQFGEKLFF
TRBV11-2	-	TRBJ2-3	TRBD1	TGTGCCAGCAAGCGACAGGGGGCCAGCACAGATACGCAGTATTTT	CASKRQGASTDTQYF
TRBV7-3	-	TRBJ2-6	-	TGTGCCAGCGCGAGTTCCTCTGGGGCCAACGTCCTGACTTTC	CASASSSGANVLTF
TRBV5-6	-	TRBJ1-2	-	TGTGCCAGCAGCTTGGCCCCGCGAGCTGGCTACACCTTC	CASSLAPRAGYTF
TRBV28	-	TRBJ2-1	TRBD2	TGTGCCAGCAGTTCACCTCCGGGACTAGCGGGGGCGGGGGAGGATGAGCAGTTCTTC	CASSSPPGLAGAGEDEQFF